The clone carrying this TCR beta chain appeared a few times. V was clipped by 5 bases and J by 1 base; unmatched bases: 6. CDR3 length equals 15 residues. Germline values: CDR1 SEHNR, CDR2 FQNEAQ (reference sequence). As the sequencing template, cDNA was produced by extracting RNA and reverse transcribing it. The data were produced by immunoSEQ multiplex PCR, yet TCRdb's version contains in-frame clones alone and is incomplete. The table includes about 64,000 clones, 44% detected once. The data are from a study of CD8+ T cells in alopecia areata. The TCR originated in a human donor with alopecia areata. The gene calls are TRBV7-9 and TRBJ2-7; TRBD2 matches at 9 bases. The sequenced sample was NKG2D-low CD8+ T cells sorted from blood. DNA for the CDR3: TGTGCCAGCAGCCCCCCTCTAGCGGGGTCCTACGAGCAGTACTTC. Translating gives CASSPPLAGSYEQYF. Full variable domain (rest looked up from reference TRBV7-9 and TRBJ2-7): DTGVSQNPRHKITKRGQNVTFRCDPISEHNRLYWYRQTLGQGPEFLTYFQNEAQLEKSRLLSDRFSAERPKGSFSTLEIQRTEQGDSAMYLCASSPPLAGSYEQYFGPGTRLTVT.